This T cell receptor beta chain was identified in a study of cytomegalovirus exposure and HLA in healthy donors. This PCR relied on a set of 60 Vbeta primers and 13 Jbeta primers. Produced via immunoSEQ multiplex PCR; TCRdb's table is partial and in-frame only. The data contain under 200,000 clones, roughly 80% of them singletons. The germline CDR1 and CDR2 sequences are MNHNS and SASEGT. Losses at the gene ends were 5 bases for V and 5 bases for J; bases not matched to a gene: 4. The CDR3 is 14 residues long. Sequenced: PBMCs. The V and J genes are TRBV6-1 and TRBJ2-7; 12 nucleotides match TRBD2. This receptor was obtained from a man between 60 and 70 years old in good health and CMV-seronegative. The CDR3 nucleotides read TGTGCCAGCAGTTCTAGCGGGAGGGCCAACGAGCAGTACTTC. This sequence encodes CASSSSGRANEQYF.